This entry concerns a single T cell receptor beta chain. The target antigen is unknown. The data derive from a study of blood T cells in healthy people across ages. Study-level findings and limits: The lack of PBMC sorting stopped any conclusive naive versus antigen-experienced comparison.

The CDR3 consists of 16 residues. CDR1 is MNHEY and CDR2 is SMNVEV in the germline V gene (reference sequence). Peripheral blood samples of around 9.5 milliliters were drawn from each donor. Total RNA extraction produced at least 5.5 micrograms (per sample) for the study. A second PCR of roughly 7 to 11 cycles used a sample-barcoded 5' primer and a J-beta primer mix. Each cDNA molecule was tagged by a template-switch adaptor with 12 random nucleotides. TCRdb analysed the 5' RACE reads with MiXCR anew, one entry per CDR3 protein. The repertoire holds fewer than 750,000 distinct CDR3 sequences, with 45% to 55% as singletons.

The chain couples TRBV27 to TRBJ2-7; TRBD2 aligns across 13 bases. The closer fit of TRBJ2-5 to the DNA end suggests the J call may be wrong. This receptor was obtained from a man aged 80 or over in good health. The sequenced sample was blood. The CDR3 loop is CASSFRTSGSGETQYF. CDR3 in DNA: TGTGCCAGCAGTTTCAGGACTAGCGGGAGTGGAGAGACCCAGTACTTC.